The rows below give T cell receptor beta chains drawn from one sample of a study of PD-1 blockade in classical Hodgkin lymphoma. The method was immunoSEQ multiplex PCR; TCRdb's version includes in-frame clones alone and lacks a portion of them. The sample includes approximately 27,000 clones, approximately 80% of them seen just once. Sequencing was performed on peripheral blood mononuclear cells (PBMCs), taken before the fourth cycle of nivolumab. The origin of the receptors is a human donor with classical Hodgkin lymphoma. CDR3s include the opening cysteine and the closing phenylalanine or tryptophan. The D gene is left open where the match is weak. Clone size, where shown, is once, few, many, or a class for clones that have expanded.

-	TRBJ1-1	TRBV11-3	-	TGTGCCAGCAGCTTCAATGAGAACACTGAAGCTTTCTTT	CASSFNENTEAFF
TRBD1	TRBJ1-2	TRBV5-1	few	TGCGCCAGCAGCCCCCGGACAGGGGTCTATGGCTACACCTTC	CASSPRTGVYGYTF
TRBD1	TRBJ2-3	TRBV7-2	-	TGTGCCAGCAGCCCAGGGGGGACAGGGGGCACAGATACGCAGTATTTT	CASSPGGTGGTDTQYF
-	TRBJ2-5	TRBV19	-	TGTGCCAGTAGTATGATTACAGACCAAGAGACCCAGTACTTC	CASSMITDQETQYF
-	TRBJ1-2	TRBV19	-	TGTGCCAGTAGTATCTCGGAGAACTATGGCTACACCTTC	CASSISENYGYTF
-	TRBJ2-1	TRBV7-2	-	TGTGCCAGCAGCTCCACCCTGGCCGGGGGCGAGCAGTTCTTC	CASSSTLAGGEQFF
-	TRBJ2-7	TRBV7-9	-	TGTGCCAGCAGCTTAGTACCCGGCAGGGCTTACGAGCAGTACTTC	CASSLVPGRAYEQYF
-	TRBJ2-1	TRBV7-3	-	TGTGCCAGCAGCCCCGCCCCCTCCTACAATGAGCAGTTCTTC	CASSPAPSYNEQFF
-	TRBJ2-5	TRBV5-4	-	TGTGCCAGCAGTACCCCAAAGGCTCAAGAGACCCAGTACTTC	CASSTPKAQETQYF
TRBD1	TRBJ1-2	TRBV28	-	TGTGCCAGCAGTTTACTACAGGGGATAGACACCGCCTATGGCTACACCTTC	CASSLLQGIDTAYGYTF
TRBD2	TRBJ2-5	TRBV5-6	-	TGTGCCAGCAGCTTGATCACTAGCGGTTACCAAGAGACCCAGTACTTC	CASSLITSGYQETQYF
-	TRBJ2-3	TRBV29-1	-	TGCAGCGTTGACGGGTTCAATACGCAGTATTTT	CSVDGFNTQYF
-	TRBJ2-1	TRBV9	-	TGTGCCAGCGGGCCGGGGGTTTATTCGTTCCATGAGCAGTTCTTC	CASGPGVYSFHEQFF
-	TRBJ2-1	TRBV4-2	once	TGTGCCAGCAGCCAAGATATCAGGGGATGGGAGCAGTTCTTC	CASSQDIRGWEQFF
-	TRBJ2-5	TRBV9	-	TGTGCCAGCAGCGTAACCCCCCAAACTAGTGAGGAGACCCAGTACTTC	CASSVTPQTSEETQYF
-	TRBJ1-5	TRBV27	once	TGTGCCAGCAGAACCCGAGAGAGCAATCAGCCCCAGCATTTT	CASRTRESNQPQHF
TRBD2	TRBJ2-1	TRBV10-3	-	TGTGCCATCAGACAAGGACTAGCGGGGGGATACAATGAGCAGTTCTTC	CAIRQGLAGGYNEQFF
-	TRBJ1-1	TRBV28	once	TGTGCCAGCAGCAGGCCCATTTGGGGAACTGAAGCTTTCTTT	CASSRPIWGTEAFF
-	TRBJ1-5	TRBV6-6	-	TGTGCCAGCAGTTACGGGCAGGGAGGCCAGCCCCAGCATTTT	CASSYGQGGQPQHF
TRBD2	TRBJ2-3	TRBV5-1	-	TGCGCCAGCAGCTTGGTGAGACTAGCGAATTTGGTGGATACGCAGTATTTT	CASSLVRLANLVDTQYF
-	TRBJ1-2	TRBV7-9	-	TGTGCCAGCAGCTTATTAGCAGGGAACTATGGCTACACCTTC	CASSLLAGNYGYTF
-	TRBJ1-6	TRBV25-1	-	TGTGCCAGCAGTGAATCGGGGTCAGTCTACTCACCCCTCCACTTT	CASSESGSVYSPLHF
-	TRBJ2-5	TRBV19	once	TGTGCCAGTAGTCCGACGGGGTGGCGGGTCGTTAGTGAGACCCAGTACTTC	CASSPTGWRVVSETQYF
TRBD2	TRBJ2-1	TRBV7-2	-	TGTGCCAGCAGCTCTGGATTAGCGGGGAACAATGAGCAGTTCTTC	CASSSGLAGNNEQFF
TRBD1	TRBJ2-6	TRBV10-3	once	TGTGCCATCAGGGGGACAGGGGAGGCTGGGGCCAACGTCCTGACTTTC	CAIRGTGEAGANVLTF
-	TRBJ1-1	TRBV11-1	-	TGTGCCAGCAGCTTACAAGGGACACCGAACACTGAAGCTTTCTTT	CASSLQGTPNTEAFF
TRBD2	TRBJ2-3	TRBV4-1	-	TGCGCCAGCAGCCAAGATTGGTTTCGGACTAGCGGGCCCACAGATACGCAGTATTTT	CASSQDWFRTSGPTDTQYF
-	TRBJ1-5	TRBV6-1	-	TGTGCCAGCAGTTCCGGGCGGCCCCAGCATTTT	CASSSGRPQHF
TRBD1	TRBJ2-5	TRBV10-3	few	TGTGCCATCAGTGATAGGGACAGGGTGCAAGAGACCCAGTACTTC	CAISDRDRVQETQYF
-	TRBJ1-4	TRBV7-8	-	TGTGCCAGCAGCTTAGATGAGGTTGAAAAACTGTTTTTT	CASSLDEVEKLFF
-	TRBJ2-7	TRBV6-1	-	TGTGCCAGCAGTTACGAGCAGTACTTT	CASSYEQYF